Below, 15 T cell receptor beta chains from the same sample are listed, as sequenced in a study of blood T cell repertoires in COVID-19. TCRdb keeps only in-frame clones here, not all; method: immunoSEQ multiplex PCR. The sample consists of fewer than 90,000 clones, about four fifths of them appearing once. The sequenced sample was peripheral blood. The origin of the receptors is a man aged 65 to 85 with COVID-19, enrolled during active disease.

This chain uses TRBV7-7 with TRBJ2-2, with 8 bases matching TRBD1. Trimming took 5 bases from V and 4 from J; bases not matched to a gene: 3. The CDR3 runs 14 residues. Per germline, CDR1 SSHAT and CDR2 FNYEAQ (reference sequence). CDR3 coding DNA: TGTGCCAGCAGCGCGGGACAGGCCACCGGGGAGCTGTTTTTT. This codes for CASSAGQATGELFF.

The V and J genes are TRBV3-1 (or the pseudogene TRBV3-2) and TRBJ1-2; D unclear. Germline loops: CDR1 LGHDT, CDR2 YNNKEL (reference sequence). CDR3 size: 13 residues. V was shortened by 4 bases and J by 3 bases, with 9 bases between the two germline ends. CDR3 region: CASSLRQDYGYTF. The DNA of the CDR3 is TGTGCCAGCAGCCTACGGCAGGACTATGGCTACACCTTC.

The chain recombines TRBV6-5 with TRBJ1-1; 8 bases map to TRBD1. Germline V gives CDR1 MNHEY, CDR2 SVGAGI. The CDR3 runs to 15 residues. V dropped 4 bases and J dropped 1; count of bases not matched to a gene: 5. Here the CDR3 reads CASSLSGTGNTEAFF. The DNA of the CDR3 is TGTGCCAGCAGTTTATCCGGGACAGGGAACACTGAAGCTTTCTTT.

In DNA form, the CDR3 reads TGTGCCAGCAGTTACCTTACGGGGGGCTACACCTTC. Its translation is CASSYLTGGYTF. The genes are TRBV12-3 or TRBV12-4 and TRBJ1-2; D unclear. Between the trimmed V and J ends, which lost 4 bases and 8 bases, there was a span of 11 bases. The CDR3 consists of 12 residues.

CDR3 residues: CASSQARTSGRGTGELFF. Written as DNA, the CDR3 is TGTGCCAGCAGCCAAGCCAGGACTAGCGGGAGAGGCACCGGGGAGCTGTTTTTT. The chain combines TRBV3-1 (or the pseudogene TRBV3-2) with TRBJ2-2, with TRBD2 matching 13 bases. This CDR3 has 18 amino acids. The V and J ends lost 1 base and 4 bases, in that order; junction bases with no gene match: 6. Germline loops: CDR1 LGHDT, CDR2 YNNKEL (reference sequence).

The genes are TRBV15 and TRBJ2-1, with 7 bases identical to TRBD2. The CDR3 runs 16 residues. CDR1 and CDR2 (germline): LNHNV, YYDKDF (reference sequence). Trimming took 7 bases from V and 3 from J; bases not matched to a gene: 12. The CDR3 coding sequence is TGTGCCACCACCAGCCGGAGCGGGAATAACTACAATGAGCAGTTCTTC. Translated: CATTSRSGNNYNEQFF. The full variable domain, its missing parts supplied by reference TRBV15 and TRBJ2-1, is DAMVIQNPRYQVTQFGKPVTLSCSQTLNHNVMYWYQQKSSQAPKLLFHYYDKDFNNEADTPDNFQSRRPNTSFCFLDIRSPGLGDTAMYLCATTSRSGNNYNEQFFGPGTRLTVL.

The chain couples TRBV2 to TRBJ1-2; D remains ambiguous. Germline values: CDR1 SNHLY, CDR2 FYNNEI. The CDR3 sequence is 12 residues long. With 2 bases removed from V and 4 bases from J, the gap between germline ends came to 5 bases. The CDR3 nucleotides read TGTGCCAGCAGTGAAAACAGCTATGGCTACACCTTC. It yields the protein CASSENSYGYTF.

J is TRBJ2-3 and V is TRBV24-1; D perhaps matches TRBD2 (6 bases). The CDR3 totals 13 residues. Germline-derived CDR1 and CDR2 are KGHDR and SFDVKD. The V end lost 2 bases, the J end lost 6 bases, and 8 bases lay between the germline ends. CDR3 residues: CATSDWEADTQYF. The CDR3 region has the DNA TGTGCCACCAGTGATTGGGAGGCGGATACGCAGTATTTT.

This rearrangement joins TRBV6-6 to TRBJ1-2; TRBD1 matches at 7 bases. Germline values: CDR1 MNHNY, CDR2 SVGAGI (reference sequence). The CDR3 is 13 residues long. V was clipped by 6 bases and J by 8 bases; unmatched bases: 9. CDR3 loop: CASSPGQGEGYTF. CDR3 DNA: TGTGCCAGCAGCCCGGGGCAGGGGGAAGGCTACACCTTC.

The V gene is TRBV7-9, the J gene TRBJ2-5; possibly TRBD1 for D (5 bases). CDR1 is SEHNR, CDR2 FQNEAQ, per germline (reference sequence). This CDR3 contains 14 residues. V gave up 0 bases and J gave up 5 bases, with 10 bases separating them. For the CDR3, the DNA is TGTGCCAGCAGCTTAGCCTCGGCAGGGGAGACCCAGTACTTC. Its translation is CASSLASAGETQYF.

This clone was seen once. The chain has TRBV29-1 and TRBJ2-7; no firm D call. Germline CDR1 is SQVTM and CDR2 is ANQGSEA. The CDR3 spans 13 residues. V lost 3 bases and J 1 base, leaving 10 bases between the germline ends. The CDR3 DNA reads TGCAGCGTTGATCTAGGCACATCCTACGAGCAGTACTTC. Translated: CSVDLGTSYEQYF.

The chain is built from TRBV5-1 and TRBJ1-6; weak D call: TRBD1 (6 bases). This CDR3 region has 15 residues. With 0 bases removed from V and 7 bases from J, the gap between germline ends came to 11 bases. The V gene's germline CDR1 is SGHRS and CDR2 YFSETQ. CDR3 residues: CASSLDPGVNSPLHF. The CDR3 coding sequence is TGCGCCAGCAGCTTGGACCCAGGGGTCAATTCACCCCTCCACTTT.

This clone has a handful of counts. The J gene is TRBJ1-3, the V gene TRBV18; TRBD1 matches at 8 bases. This CDR3 is built from 15 residues. The ends lost 3 bases at V and 3 bases at J; junction bases unmatched: 4. Germline CDR1 and CDR2: KGHSH and LQKENI. The CDR3, as DNA: TGTGCCAGCTCACCGGACAGGGTAGATGGAAACACCATATATTTT. Its protein is CASSPDRVDGNTIYF.

The chain couples TRBV7-9 to TRBJ1-2; the D gene is possibly TRBD1 (6 bases). The V end was cut by 1 base, the J end by 4 bases, with 13 bases between. This CDR3 contains 15 residues. CDR1 is SEHNR and CDR2 is FQNEAQ in the germline V gene (reference sequence). CDR3 in DNA: TGTGCCAGCAGCTTAGGAGTACAGGGTTCCTATGGCTACACCTTC. Translated, it gives CASSLGVQGSYGYTF.

This clone was counted between two and nine times. This chain joins TRBV9 and TRBJ2-1; D uncertain. Trimming took off 2 bases at V and 5 bases at J, with 8 bases between the two ends. Germline V gene data show CDR1 as SGDLS and CDR2 as YYNGEE. This CDR3 has 13 residues. Here the CDR3 DNA reads TGTGCCAGCAGCGTGAGTCCTCACAATGAGCAGTTCTTC. Translation gives CASSVSPHNEQFF.